This T cell receptor (beta chain) was captured by sequencing in a study of brain T cells in children with intractable seizures. As to this clone: Its antigen is as yet unknown.

The CDR3 contains 15 residues. Trimming cost V 3 bases and J 2 bases; bases outside gene matches: 7. Germline loops: CDR1 DFQATT, CDR2 SNEGSKA (reference sequence). The table came from immunoSEQ multiplex PCR; TCRdb's copy has only in-frame clones and leaves some out. The table has roughly 80,000 clones, around 91% seen once. Study-level results: Pre-surgery blood may have been undersampled, hiding some clones.

The genes are TRBV20-1 and TRBJ1-5; 7 bases agree with TRBD1. The sequenced sample was peripheral blood, obtained at surgery. The TCR was taken from a girl aged 2 to 9 with Rasmussen encephalitis and intractable seizures. This CDR3 reads CSASLGQIRNQPQHF. The DNA of the CDR3 is TGCAGTGCTAGTCTGGGACAGATACGCAATCAGCCCCAGCATTTT.